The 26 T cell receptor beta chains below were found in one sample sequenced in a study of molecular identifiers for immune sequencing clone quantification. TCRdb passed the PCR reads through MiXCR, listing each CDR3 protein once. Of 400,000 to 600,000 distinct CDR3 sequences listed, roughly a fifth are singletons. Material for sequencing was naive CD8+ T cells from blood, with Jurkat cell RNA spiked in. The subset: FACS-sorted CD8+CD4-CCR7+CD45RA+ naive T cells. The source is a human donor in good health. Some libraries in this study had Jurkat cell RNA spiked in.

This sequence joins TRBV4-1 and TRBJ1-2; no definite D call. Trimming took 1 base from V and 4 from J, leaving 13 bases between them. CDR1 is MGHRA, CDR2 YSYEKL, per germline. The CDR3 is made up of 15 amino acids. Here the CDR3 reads CASSQVNEGAYGYTF. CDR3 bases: TGCGCCAGCAGCCAAGTGAACGAGGGAGCCTATGGCTACACCTTC.

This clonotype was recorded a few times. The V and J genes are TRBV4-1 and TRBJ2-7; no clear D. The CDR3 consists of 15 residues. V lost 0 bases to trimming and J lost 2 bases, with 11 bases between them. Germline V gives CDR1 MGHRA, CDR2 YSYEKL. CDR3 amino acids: CASSQDETSPYEQYF. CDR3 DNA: TGCGCCAGCAGCCAAGATGAGACGAGCCCCTACGAGCAGTACTTC.

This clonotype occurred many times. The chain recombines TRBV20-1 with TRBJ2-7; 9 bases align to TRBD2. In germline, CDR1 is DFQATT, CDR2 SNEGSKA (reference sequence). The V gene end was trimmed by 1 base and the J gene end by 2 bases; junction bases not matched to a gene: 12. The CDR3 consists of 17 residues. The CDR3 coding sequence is TGCAGTGCTAGAGTCCCTGGAGGTAGCGGGGGACCCTACGAGCAGTACTTC. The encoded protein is CSARVPGGSGGPYEQYF.

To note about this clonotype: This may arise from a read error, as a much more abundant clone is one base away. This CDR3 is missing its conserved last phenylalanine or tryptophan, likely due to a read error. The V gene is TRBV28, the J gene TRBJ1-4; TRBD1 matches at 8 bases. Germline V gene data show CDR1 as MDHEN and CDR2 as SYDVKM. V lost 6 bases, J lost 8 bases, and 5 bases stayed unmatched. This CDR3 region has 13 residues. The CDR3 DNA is TGTGCCAGCAGGGACAGGGCGGAAGAAAAACTGTTTCTT. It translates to CASRDRAEEKLFL.

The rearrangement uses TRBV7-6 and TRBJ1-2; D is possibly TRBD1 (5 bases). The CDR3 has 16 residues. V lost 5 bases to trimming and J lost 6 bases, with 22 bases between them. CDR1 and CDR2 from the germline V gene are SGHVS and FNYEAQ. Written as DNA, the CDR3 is TGTGCCAGCAGCCCCCTGGAAAGACCCGGGACCGATGGCTACACCTTC. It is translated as CASSPLERPGTDGYTF.

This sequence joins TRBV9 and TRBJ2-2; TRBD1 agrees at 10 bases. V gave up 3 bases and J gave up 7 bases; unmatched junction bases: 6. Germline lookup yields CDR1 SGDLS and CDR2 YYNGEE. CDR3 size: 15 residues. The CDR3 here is CASSGDRGLIGELFF. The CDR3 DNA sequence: TGTGCCAGCAGCGGCGACAGGGGGCTTATCGGGGAGCTGTTTTTT.

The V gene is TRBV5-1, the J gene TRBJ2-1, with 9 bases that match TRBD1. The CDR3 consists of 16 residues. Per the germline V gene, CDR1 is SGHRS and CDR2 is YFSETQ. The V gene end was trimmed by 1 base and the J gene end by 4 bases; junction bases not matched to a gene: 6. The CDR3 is CASSLKWTGDYNEQFF. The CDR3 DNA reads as TGCGCCAGCAGCTTGAAGTGGACAGGGGATTACAATGAGCAGTTCTTC.

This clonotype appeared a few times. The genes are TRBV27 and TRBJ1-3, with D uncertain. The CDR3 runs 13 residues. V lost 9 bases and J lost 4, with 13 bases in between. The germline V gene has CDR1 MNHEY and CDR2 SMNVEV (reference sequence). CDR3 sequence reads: CASQLLSGNTIYF. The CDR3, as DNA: TGTGCCAGTCAATTACTTTCCGGAAACACCATATATTTT.

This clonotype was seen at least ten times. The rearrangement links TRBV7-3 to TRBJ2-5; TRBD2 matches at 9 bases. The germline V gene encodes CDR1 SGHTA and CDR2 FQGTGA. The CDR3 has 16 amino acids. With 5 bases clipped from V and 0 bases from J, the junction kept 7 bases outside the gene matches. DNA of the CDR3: TGTGCCAGCAGCCCAATAGCGGGAGTTGACCAAGAGACCCAGTACTTC. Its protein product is CASSPIAGVDQETQYF.

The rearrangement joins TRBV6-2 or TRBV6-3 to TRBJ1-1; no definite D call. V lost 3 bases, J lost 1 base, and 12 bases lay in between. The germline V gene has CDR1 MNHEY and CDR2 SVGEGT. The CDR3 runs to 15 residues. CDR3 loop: CASSYWAGTNTEAFF. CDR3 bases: TGTGCCAGCAGTTATTGGGCAGGAACGAACACTGAAGCTTTCTTT.

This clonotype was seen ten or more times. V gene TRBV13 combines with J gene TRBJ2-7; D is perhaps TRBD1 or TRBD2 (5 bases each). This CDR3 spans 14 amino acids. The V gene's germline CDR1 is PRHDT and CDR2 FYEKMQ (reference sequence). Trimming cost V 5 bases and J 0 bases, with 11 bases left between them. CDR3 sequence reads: CASSPGPSSYEQYF. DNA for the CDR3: TGTGCCAGCAGCCCGGGACCAAGCTCCTACGAGCAGTACTTC. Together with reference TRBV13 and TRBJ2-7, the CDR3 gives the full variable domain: AAGVIQSPRHLIKEKRETATLKCYPIPRHDTVYWYQQGPGQDPQFLISFYEKMQSDKGSIPDRFSAQQFSDYHSELNMSSLELGDSALYFCASSPGPSSYEQYFGPGTRLTVT.

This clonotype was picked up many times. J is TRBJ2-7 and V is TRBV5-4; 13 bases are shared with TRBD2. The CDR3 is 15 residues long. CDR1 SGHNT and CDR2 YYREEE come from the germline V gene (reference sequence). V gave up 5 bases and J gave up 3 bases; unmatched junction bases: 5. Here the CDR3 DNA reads TGTGCCAGCAGTCCTTGGACTAGCGGGAGCTACGAGCAGTACTTC. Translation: CASSPWTSGSYEQYF. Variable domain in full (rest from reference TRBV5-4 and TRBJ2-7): ETGVTQSPTHLIKTRGQQVTLRCSSQSGHNTVSWYQQALGQGPQFIFQYYREEENGRGNFPPRFSGLQFPNYSSELNVNALELDDSALYLCASSPWTSGSYEQYFGPGTRLTVT.

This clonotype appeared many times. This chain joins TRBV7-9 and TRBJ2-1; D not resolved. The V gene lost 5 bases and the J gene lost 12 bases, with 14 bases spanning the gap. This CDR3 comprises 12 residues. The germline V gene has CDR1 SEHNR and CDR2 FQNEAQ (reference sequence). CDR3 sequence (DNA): TGTGCCAGCAGCACGGACGCAAAGGGGCAGTTCTTC. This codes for CASSTDAKGQFF. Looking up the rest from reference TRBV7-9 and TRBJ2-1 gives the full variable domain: DTGVSQNPRHKITKRGQNVTFRCDPISEHNRLYWYRQTLGQGPEFLTYFQNEAQLEKSRLLSDRFSAERPKGSFSTLEIQRTEQGDSAMYLCASSTDAKGQFFGPGTRLTVL.

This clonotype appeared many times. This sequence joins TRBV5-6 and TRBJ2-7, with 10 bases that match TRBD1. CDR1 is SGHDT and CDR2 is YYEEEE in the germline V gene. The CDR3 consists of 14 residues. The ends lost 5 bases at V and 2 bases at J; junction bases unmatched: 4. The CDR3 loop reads CASRSGTGAYEQYF. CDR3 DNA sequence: TGTGCCAGCAGATCCGGGACAGGGGCCTACGAGCAGTACTTC. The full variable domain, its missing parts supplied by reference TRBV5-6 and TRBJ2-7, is DAGVTQSPTHLIKTRGQQVTLRCSPKSGHDTVSWYQQALGQGPQFIFQYYEEEERQRGNFPDRFSGHQFPNYSSELNVNALLLGDSALYLCASRSGTGAYEQYFGPGTRLTVT.

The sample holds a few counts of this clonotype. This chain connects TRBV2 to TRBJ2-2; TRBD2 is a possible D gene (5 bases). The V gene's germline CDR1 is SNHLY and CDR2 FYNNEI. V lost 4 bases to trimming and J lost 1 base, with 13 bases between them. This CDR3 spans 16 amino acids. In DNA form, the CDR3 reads TGTGCCAGCAGTGCCGACTACCCAGTGAACACCGGGGAGCTGTTTTTT. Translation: CASSADYPVNTGELFF.

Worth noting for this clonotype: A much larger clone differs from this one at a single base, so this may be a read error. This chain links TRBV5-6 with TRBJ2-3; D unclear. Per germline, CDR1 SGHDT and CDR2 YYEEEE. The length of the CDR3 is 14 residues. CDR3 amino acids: CASGFGGSLDTQYF. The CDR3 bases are TGTGCCAGCGGCTTCGGCGGATCACTAGATACGCAGTATTTT.

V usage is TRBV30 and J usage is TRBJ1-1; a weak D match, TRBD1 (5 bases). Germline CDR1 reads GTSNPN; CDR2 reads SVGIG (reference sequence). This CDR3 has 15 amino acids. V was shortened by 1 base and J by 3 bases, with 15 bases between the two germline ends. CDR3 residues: CAWSASLTGYTEAFF. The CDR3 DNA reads TGTGCCTGGAGTGCTTCCCTCACAGGCTACACTGAAGCTTTCTTT. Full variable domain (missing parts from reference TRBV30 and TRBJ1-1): SQTIHQWPATLVQPVGSPLSLECTVEGTSNPNLYWYRQAAGRGLQLLFYSVGIGQISSEVPQNLSASRPQDRQFILSSKKLLLSDSGFYLCAWSASLTGYTEAFFGQGTRLTVV.

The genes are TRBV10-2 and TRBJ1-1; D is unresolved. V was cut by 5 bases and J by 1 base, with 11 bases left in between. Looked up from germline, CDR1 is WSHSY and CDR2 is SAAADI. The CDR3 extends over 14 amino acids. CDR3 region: CASSSTRQNTEAFF. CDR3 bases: TGCGCCAGCAGTAGCACTCGGCAGAACACTGAAGCTTTCTTT.

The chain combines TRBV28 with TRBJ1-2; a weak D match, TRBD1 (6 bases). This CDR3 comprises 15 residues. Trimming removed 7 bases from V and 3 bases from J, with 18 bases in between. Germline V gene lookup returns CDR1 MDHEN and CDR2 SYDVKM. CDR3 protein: CASNPPRGLDYGYTF. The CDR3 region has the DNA TGTGCCAGCAACCCACCCCGGGGGCTAGACTATGGCTACACCTTC.

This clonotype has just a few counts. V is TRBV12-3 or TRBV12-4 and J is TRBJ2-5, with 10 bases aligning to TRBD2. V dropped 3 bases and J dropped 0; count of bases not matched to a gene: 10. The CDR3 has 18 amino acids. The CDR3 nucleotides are TGTGCCAGCAGTTTGTGGAATAGCGGGGGGATATACCAAGAGACCCAGTACTTC. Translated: CASSLWNSGGIYQETQYF.

The CDR3 coding sequence is TGTGCCAGCAGCTTAGTCGGGGATGGGTTCGACACCGGGGAGCTGTTTTTT. Translated, it gives CASSLVGDGFDTGELFF. The chain is built from TRBV7-6 and TRBJ2-2; D may be TRBD2 (5 bases). CDR3 length: 17 residues. Germline CDR1 SGHVS, CDR2 FNYEAQ. V lost 1 base and J lost 3, with 15 bases in between.

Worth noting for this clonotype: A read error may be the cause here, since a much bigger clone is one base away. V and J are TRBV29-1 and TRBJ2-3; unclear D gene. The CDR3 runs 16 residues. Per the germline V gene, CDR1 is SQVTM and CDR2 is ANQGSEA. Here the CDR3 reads CIVEVSGPYSTDTQYF. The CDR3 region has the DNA TGCATCGTTGAAGTGTCCGGCCCCTATAGCACAGATACGCAGTATTTT.

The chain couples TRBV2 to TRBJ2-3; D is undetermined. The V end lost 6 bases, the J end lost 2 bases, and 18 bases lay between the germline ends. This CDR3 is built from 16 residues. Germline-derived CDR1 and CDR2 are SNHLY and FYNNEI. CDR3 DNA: TGTGCCAGCAGGGTGGCTCTTGAAAAAGACACAGATACGCAGTATTTT. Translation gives CASRVALEKDTDTQYF.

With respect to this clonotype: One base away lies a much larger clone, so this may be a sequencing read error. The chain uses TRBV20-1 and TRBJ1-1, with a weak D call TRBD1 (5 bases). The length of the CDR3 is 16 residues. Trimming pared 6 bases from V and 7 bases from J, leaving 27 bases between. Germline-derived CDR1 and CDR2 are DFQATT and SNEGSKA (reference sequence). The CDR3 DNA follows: TGCAGTGCCACGAGGATAGGGGCCACCTGGGGGAATGAAGCTTTCTTT. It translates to CSATRIGATWGNEAFF.

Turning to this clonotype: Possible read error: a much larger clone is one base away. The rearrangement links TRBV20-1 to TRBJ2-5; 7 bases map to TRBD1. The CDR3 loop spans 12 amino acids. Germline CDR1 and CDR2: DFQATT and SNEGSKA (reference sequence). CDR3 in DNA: TGCAGCGGGACAGTTACCCAAGAGGCCCAGTACTTC. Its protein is CSGTVTQEAQYF.

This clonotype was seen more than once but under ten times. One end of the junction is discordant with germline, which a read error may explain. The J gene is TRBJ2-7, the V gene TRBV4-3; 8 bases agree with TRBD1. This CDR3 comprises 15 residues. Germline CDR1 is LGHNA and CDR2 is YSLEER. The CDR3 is CASSPGQASSYEQHF. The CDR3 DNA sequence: TGCGCCAGCAGCCCGGGACAGGCTAGCTCCTACGAGCAGCACTTC.